Listed here are 10 T cell receptor beta chains from one sample, sequenced in a study of cytomegalovirus exposure and HLA in healthy donors. PCR was performed using 60 Vbeta and 13 Jbeta primers. TCRdb's copy holds only in-frame clones and misses some; the assay was immunoSEQ multiplex PCR. The data contain about 170,000 clones, 77% of them singletons. The sequencing input was PBMCs. The receptors were sampled from a female donor in good health and CMV-seronegative.

The J gene is TRBJ1-2, the V gene TRBV4-3; D gene uncertain. Germline V gives CDR1 LGHNA, CDR2 YSLEER. This CDR3 region has 12 residues. The V and J ends lost 0 bases and 4 bases respectively, with 3 bases between them. Written as DNA, the CDR3 is TGCGCCAGCAGCCAAGACCTCTATGGCTACACCTTC. Translation: CASSQDLYGYTF.

The chain combines TRBV20-1 with TRBJ2-7, with D unresolved. The CDR3 covers 11 residues. Germline-derived CDR1 and CDR2 are DFQATT and SNEGSKA (reference sequence). The CDR3 is CSPVLTYEQYF. In DNA, the CDR3 is TGCAGCCCTGTGCTAACCTACGAGCAGTACTTC.

J is TRBJ2-3 and V is TRBV7-6, with a weak D call TRBD2 (6 bases). V gave up 5 bases and J gave up 1 base, with 13 bases separating them. This CDR3 is 15 amino acids long. Germline loops: CDR1 SGHVS, CDR2 FNYEAQ. As DNA, the CDR3 is TGTGCCAGCAGCCCTCCCGGGGGAGGCACAGATACGCAGTATTTT. Translation: CASSPPGGGTDTQYF.

The chain is built from TRBV4-2 and TRBJ2-1; 7 bases map to TRBD1. Germline V gives CDR1 LGHNA, CDR2 YNFKEQ. V trimming: 3 bases; J trimming: 4 bases; junction bases outside the gene matches: 6. This CDR3 region has 15 residues. CDR3 nucleotide sequence: TGTGCCAGCAGCCACCCTTTGACAGGGTACAATGAGCAGTTCTTC. Encoded protein: CASSHPLTGYNEQFF.

This clone was counted a few times. The chain links TRBV7-6 to TRBJ2-7, with TRBD2 matching over 11 bases. Germline CDR1 SGHVS, CDR2 FNYEAQ. The CDR3 is made up of 17 amino acids. The ends lost 0 bases at V and 3 bases at J; junction bases unmatched: 7. In DNA, the CDR3 is TGTGCCAGCAGCTTAGCGCTAGGTAGCGGGGGGGACTACGAGCAGTACTTC. Translating gives CASSLALGSGGDYEQYF.

The rearrangement joins TRBV18 to TRBJ2-3; no reliable D call. Germline loops: CDR1 KGHSH, CDR2 LQKENI. The CDR3 totals 14 residues. Between the trimmed V and J ends, which lost 2 bases and 2 bases, there was a span of 8 bases. CDR3 protein: CASSPVSSTDTQYF. The CDR3 nucleotides read TGTGCCAGCTCACCAGTTTCCTCCACAGATACGCAGTATTTT.

This clone came up a few times. The chain is built from TRBV7-3 and TRBJ2-7; TRBD2 agrees at 11 bases. Trimming at V came to 5 bases and at J to 5 bases, leaving 5 bases not matched to a gene. Germline V CDR1 and CDR2: SGHTA, FQGTGA. The CDR3 has 14 residues. The CDR3 loop is CASSLAGGVDEQYF. For the CDR3, the DNA is TGTGCCAGCAGCCTAGCGGGGGGCGTGGACGAGCAGTACTTC.

V and J are TRBV6-6 and TRBJ1-1; a possible D gene is TRBD1 (6 bases). The CDR3 loop spans 16 amino acids. With 6 bases removed from V and 0 bases from J, the gap between germline ends came to 17 bases. Germline lookup yields CDR1 MNHNY and CDR2 SVGAGI (reference sequence). The CDR3 loop is CASRPPGQIMNTEAFF. CDR3 sequence (DNA): TGTGCCAGCAGGCCCCCGGGACAAATCATGAACACTGAAGCTTTCTTT.

This clone was observed a single time. This sequence joins TRBV11-3 and TRBJ2-3, with D unresolved. V shed 2 bases and J shed 2 bases, with 8 bases lying between them. The CDR3 runs 14 residues. Germline CDR1 is SGHNT and CDR2 is YENEEA. The chain's CDR3 is CASSLSPYTDTQYF. CDR3 bases: TGTGCCAGCAGCTTATCTCCGTACACAGATACGCAGTATTTT.

V gene TRBV11-3 combines with J gene TRBJ2-5; a possible D gene is TRBD2 (6 bases). The CDR3 covers 17 residues. Germline lookup yields CDR1 SGHNT and CDR2 YENEEA. The V and J ends lost 3 bases and 5 bases respectively, with 22 bases between them. CDR3 nucleotides: TGTGCCAGCAGCTTGGGGACGGAGGGGAGGTTGGGCGAGACCCAGTACTTC. This codes for CASSLGTEGRLGETQYF.